These 4 T cell receptor beta chains were sequenced from one sample in a study of shared clonotypes between healthy human individuals. The table came from immunoSEQ multiplex PCR; TCRdb's copy has only in-frame clones and leaves some out. The table has some 360,000 clones, more than 60% seen once. What was sequenced was memory CD4+ T cells sorted from blood. Subset described: CD45RA-negative fraction. Every receptor here comes from a man in his thirties or forties in good health.

The chain recombines TRBV5-6 with TRBJ1-4; maybe TRBD1 (6 bases). Trimming cost V 4 bases and J 5 bases, with 15 bases left between them. CDR1 is SGHDT, CDR2 YYEEEE, per germline. CDR3 length equals 15 residues. CDR3 protein: CASSSTGRGNEKLFF. Here the CDR3 DNA reads TGTGCCAGCAGCAGCACAGGGAGAGGGAATGAAAAACTGTTTTTT.

The V gene is TRBV12-2, the J gene TRBJ2-1; TRBD2, the D gene given by the table, was not confirmed from the DNA. TRBV12-2 is a pseudogene. The CDR3 consists of 17 residues. CDR3 in DNA: TGTGCAAGTCGCTTAGGGACTAGCGGGAGGGCCAAGAATGAGCAGTTCTTC. It specifies CASRLGTSGRAKNEQFF.

This chain uses TRBV5-1 with TRBJ2-7; 10 nucleotides agree with TRBD2. This CDR3 is 15 amino acids long. V dropped 4 bases and J dropped 5; count of bases not matched to a gene: 9. Germline lookup yields CDR1 SGHRS and CDR2 YFSETQ. As DNA, the CDR3 is TGCGCCAGCAGCCCATCTAGCGGGAGCGGGAACGAGCAGTACTTC. It codes for CASSPSSGSGNEQYF.

A remark on this clone: This may be a read error, as it is one base from a much larger clone. The identical CDR3 is also encoded by other nucleotide sequences in the sample. The chain is built from TRBV11-3 and TRBJ2-3; TRBD1 aligns across 10 bases. This CDR3 has 15 amino acids. V gave up 5 bases and J gave up 4 bases; unmatched junction bases: 6. The germline V gene encodes CDR1 SGHNT and CDR2 YENEEA. CDR3 amino acids: CASSAAGTGADTQYF. CDR3 coding DNA: TGTGCCAGCAGCGCAGCTGGGACAGGGGCAGATACGCAGTATTTT.